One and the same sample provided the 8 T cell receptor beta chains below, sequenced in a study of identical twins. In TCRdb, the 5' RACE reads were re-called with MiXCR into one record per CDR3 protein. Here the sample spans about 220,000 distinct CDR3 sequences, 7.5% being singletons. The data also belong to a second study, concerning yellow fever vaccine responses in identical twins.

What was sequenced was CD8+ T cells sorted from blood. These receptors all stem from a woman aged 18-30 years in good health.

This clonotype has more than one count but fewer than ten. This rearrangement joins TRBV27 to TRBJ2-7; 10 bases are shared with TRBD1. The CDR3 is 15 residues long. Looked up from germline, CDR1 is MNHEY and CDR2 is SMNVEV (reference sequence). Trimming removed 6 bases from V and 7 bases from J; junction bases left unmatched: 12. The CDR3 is CASRGKGDRGTEQYV. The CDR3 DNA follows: TGTGCCAGCAGGGGTAAGGGGGACAGGGGTACGGAGCAGTACGTC.

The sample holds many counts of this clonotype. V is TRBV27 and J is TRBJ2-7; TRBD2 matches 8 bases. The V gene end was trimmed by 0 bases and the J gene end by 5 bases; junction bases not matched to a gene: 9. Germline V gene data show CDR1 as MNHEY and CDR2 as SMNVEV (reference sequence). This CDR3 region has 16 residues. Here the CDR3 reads CASSLSVQREFNEQYF. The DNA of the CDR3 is TGTGCCAGCAGTTTATCGGTCCAGCGGGAGTTTAACGAGCAGTACTTC.

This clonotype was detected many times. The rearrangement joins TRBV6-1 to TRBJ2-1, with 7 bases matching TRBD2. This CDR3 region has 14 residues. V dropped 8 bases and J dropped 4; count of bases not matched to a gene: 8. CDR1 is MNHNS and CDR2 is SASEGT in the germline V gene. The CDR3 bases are TGTGCCAGCTGTGGGGACTACCCATACAATGAGCAGTTCTTC. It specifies CASCGDYPYNEQFF.

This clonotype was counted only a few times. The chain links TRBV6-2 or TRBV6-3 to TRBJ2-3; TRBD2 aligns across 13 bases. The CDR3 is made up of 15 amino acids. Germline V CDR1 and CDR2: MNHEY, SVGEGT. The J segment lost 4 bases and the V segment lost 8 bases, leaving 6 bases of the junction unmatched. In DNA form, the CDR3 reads TGTGCCAGCGCCGCGGGACTAGCGGGGCCAGATACGCAGTATTTT. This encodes CASAAGLAGPDTQYF.

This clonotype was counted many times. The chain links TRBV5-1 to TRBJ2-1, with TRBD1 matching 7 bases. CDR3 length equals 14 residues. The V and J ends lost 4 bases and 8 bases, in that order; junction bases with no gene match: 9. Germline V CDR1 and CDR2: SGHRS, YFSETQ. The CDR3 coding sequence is TGCGCCAGCAGCACCAGACAGGGCCGCGATGAGCAGTTCTTC. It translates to CASSTRQGRDEQFF.

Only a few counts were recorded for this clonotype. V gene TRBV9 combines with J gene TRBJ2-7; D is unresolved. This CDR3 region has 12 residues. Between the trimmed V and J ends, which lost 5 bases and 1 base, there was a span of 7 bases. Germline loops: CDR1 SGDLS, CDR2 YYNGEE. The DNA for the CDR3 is TGTGCCAGCAGTAACCCATCCTACGAGCAGTACTTC. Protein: CASSNPSYEQYF.

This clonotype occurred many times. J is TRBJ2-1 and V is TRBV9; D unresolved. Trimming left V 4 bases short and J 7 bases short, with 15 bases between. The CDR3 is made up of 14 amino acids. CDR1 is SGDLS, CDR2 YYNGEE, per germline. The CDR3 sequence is CASSPPSSPNEQFF. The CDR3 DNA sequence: TGTGCCAGCAGCCCACCCTCCTCCCCAAATGAGCAGTTCTTC. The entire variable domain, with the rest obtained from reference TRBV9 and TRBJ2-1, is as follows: DSGVTQTPKHLITATGQRVTLRCSPRSGDLSVYWYQQSLDQGLQFLIQYYNGEERAKGNILERFSAQQFPDLHSELNLSSLELGDSALYFCASSPPSSPNEQFFGPGTRLTVL.

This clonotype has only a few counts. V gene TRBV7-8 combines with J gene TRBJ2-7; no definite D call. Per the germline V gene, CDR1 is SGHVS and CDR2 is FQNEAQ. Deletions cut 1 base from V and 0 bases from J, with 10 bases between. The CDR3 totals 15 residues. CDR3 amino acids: CASSLVPDYSYEQYF. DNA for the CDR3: TGTGCCAGCAGCTTAGTTCCGGATTACTCCTACGAGCAGTACTTC. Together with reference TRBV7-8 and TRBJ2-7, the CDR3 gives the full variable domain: GAGVSQSPRYKVAKRGQDVALRCDPISGHVSLFWYQQALGQGPEFLTYFQNEAQLDKSGLPSDRFFAERPEGSVSTLKIQRTQQEDSAVYLCASSLVPDYSYEQYFGPGTRLTVT.